The subject of this entry is one T cell receptor (beta chain). What it binds is unknown. V shed 5 bases and J 9 bases; nucleotides not matched to a gene: 4. The germline CDR1 and CDR2 sequences are SEHNR and FQNEAQ (reference sequence). The CDR3 spans 12 residues. These data originate in a study of T cell responses to AZD1222 COVID-19 vaccine. Study-wide findings and caveats: The repertoires were collected only after the peak T cell response. Donors were chiefly white British, with a greater number of females, and clonal diversity was perhaps underestimated. Two doses of AZD1222 preceded a rise in Spike-specific TCR breadth and depth.

Clones were sequenced by immunoSEQ multiplex PCR, and TCRdb holds only the in-frame ones, with some missing. The sample carries approximately 150,000 clones, just over 90% recorded once. The chain is built from TRBV7-9 and TRBJ2-1, with 7 bases matching TRBD2. The sample in question was peripheral blood, obtained 28 days after the second AZD1222 dose. The sequence was obtained from an adult who received the AZD1222 COVID-19 vaccine. This CDR3 reads CASSPGGPEQFF. CDR3 sequence (DNA): TGTGCCAGCAGCCCGGGAGGTCCTGAGCAGTTCTTC.